One and the same sample provided the 26 T cell receptor beta chains below, sequenced in a study of OX40 agonist ivuxolimab in advanced cancers. TCRdb's copy holds only in-frame clones and misses some; the assay was immunoSEQ multiplex PCR. The sample includes about 140,000 clones, roughly nine tenths of them seen just once. The input for sequencing was CD4+ or CD8+ T cells sorted from blood, taken in a trial of the OX40 agonist ivuxolimab. Every receptor here comes from an adult with an advanced solid tumor such as melanoma, head and neck, liver or kidney cancer.

This chain uses TRBV5-1 with TRBJ1-4; no definite D call. Trimming stripped 6 bases from V and 5 bases from J, with 14 bases between. The germline gives CDR1 SGHRS, CDR2 YFSETQ. This CDR3 is built from 14 residues. The CDR3 sequence: CASTPGRNNEKLFF. DNA for the CDR3: TGCGCCAGCACACCGGGCAGGAACAATGAAAAACTGTTTTTT.

This chain's CDR3 is CASSFAASATNEKLFF. CDR3 in DNA: TGCGCCAGCAGCTTTGCAGCCTCGGCAACTAATGAAAAACTGTTTTTT. The V gene is TRBV5-1, the J gene TRBJ1-4; D is ambiguous. CDR1 is SGHRS, CDR2 YFSETQ, per germline. V was pared by 2 bases and J by 0 bases, with 11 bases between. The CDR3 is 16 amino acids.

This clone showed up just once. This sequence joins TRBV7-9 and TRBJ1-3, with D perhaps TRBD1 (6 bases). The germline gives CDR1 SEHNR, CDR2 FQNEAQ (reference sequence). V lost 0 bases and J 0 bases, leaving 12 bases between the germline ends. CDR3 length: 17 residues. CDR3 loop: CASSLAGAVLSGNTIYF. CDR3 DNA: TGTGCCAGCAGCTTAGCGGGGGCGGTCCTCTCTGGAAACACCATATATTTT.

The chain couples TRBV6-5 to TRBJ2-3; D uncertain. The CDR3 is 13 residues long. Germline V CDR1 and CDR2: MNHEY, SVGAGI. Trimming pared 2 bases from V and 4 bases from J, leaving 7 bases between. The CDR3 loop is CASSYTQADTQYF. The CDR3 region has the DNA TGTGCCAGCAGTTACACCCAGGCAGATACGCAGTATTTT.

The chain links TRBV30 to TRBJ1-1, with unresolved D. The CDR3 spans 12 residues. CDR1 and CDR2 (germline): GTSNPN, SVGIG (reference sequence). The V gene lost 0 bases and the J gene lost 5 bases, with 7 bases spanning the gap. The CDR3 nucleotides read TGTGCCTGGAGTGTACGAATTACTGAAGCTTTCTTT. Translated: CAWSVRITEAFF.

V is TRBV15 and J is TRBJ1-6; TRBD1 aligns across 9 bases. J gave up 0 bases and V 4 bases, and 7 bases lay outside the gene matches. This CDR3 is built from 18 residues. Germline lookup yields CDR1 LNHNV and CDR2 YYDKDF (reference sequence). CDR3 sequence (DNA): TGTGCCACCAGCAAAATGGGGACAGGGAGCTCCTATAATTCACCCCTCCACTTT. Its translation is CATSKMGTGSSYNSPLHF.

This chain links TRBV21-1 with TRBJ2-5; TRBD2 reflects the table's D call only, with no check against the DNA. TRBV21-1 is deemed a pseudogene. CDR3 length equals 14 residues. CDR3 nucleotides: TGTGCCAGCAACACGGGAGAGGGGTTTGAGACCCAGTACTTC. It is translated as CASNTGEGFETQYF.

V and J are TRBV27 and TRBJ1-2, with a tentative D call TRBD1 (5 bases). This CDR3 region has 14 residues. V gave up 0 bases and J gave up 4 bases, with 9 bases separating them. Germline values: CDR1 MNHEY, CDR2 SMNVEV (reference sequence). The CDR3 bases are TGTGCCAGCAGTTTATCGCGGGACCCCTATGGCTACACCTTC. Encoded protein: CASSLSRDPYGYTF.

The chain has TRBV28 and TRBJ2-1; no definite D call. CDR3 length: 14 amino acids. V was pared by 6 bases and J by 2 bases, with 11 bases between. Germline values: CDR1 MDHEN, CDR2 SYDVKM. CDR3 bases: TGTGCCAGCAGAGGTTCCGGCCCCTACAATGAGCAGTTCTTC. As protein: CASRGSGPYNEQFF.

The V and J genes are TRBV28 and TRBJ2-7; D call uncertain. The ends were cut back, 4 bases at V and 2 bases at J, with 9 bases in the middle. CDR3 length: 13 amino acids. Germline values: CDR1 MDHEN, CDR2 SYDVKM. The CDR3 reads CASSSTVPYEQYF. The CDR3 nucleotides read TGTGCCAGCAGTTCTACGGTACCCTACGAGCAGTACTTC.

This clone has only one observation. The chain has TRBV14 and TRBJ2-7; 11 bases are a match to TRBD2. Germline CDR1 is SGHDN and CDR2 is FVKESK. This CDR3 has 17 residues. Losses at the gene ends were 0 bases for V and 4 bases for J; bases not matched to a gene: 8. The CDR3 region is CASSQERLAGPVYEQYF. The CDR3 nucleotides read TGTGCCAGCAGCCAAGAGAGACTAGCGGGGCCCGTTTACGAGCAGTACTTC.

The genes are TRBV14 and TRBJ2-3; D possibly corresponds to TRBD1 (6 bases). Trimming removed 4 bases at V and 11 bases at J, with 19 bases between. The CDR3 consists of 14 residues. Germline V lookup: CDR1 SGHDN, CDR2 FVKESK. The CDR3 DNA reads as TGTGCCAGCAGCCTCCGCCCCGACAGGTTGGGGCAGTATTTT. It encodes CASSLRPDRLGQYF.

The chain uses TRBV7-9 and TRBJ1-5; 9 bases align to TRBD1. Germline values: CDR1 SEHNR, CDR2 FQNEAQ (reference sequence). CDR3 size: 18 residues. V gave up 4 bases and J gave up 0 bases; unmatched junction bases: 10. The CDR3 DNA follows: TGTGCCAGCAGCTCGACAGGGGGGGAATGGTATAGCAATCAGCCCCAGCATTTT. Translating it yields CASSSTGGEWYSNQPQHF. Using reference TRBV7-9 and TRBJ1-5 for the parts outside the CDR3, the full variable domain is DTGVSQNPRHKITKRGQNVTFRCDPISEHNRLYWYRQTLGQGPEFLTYFQNEAQLEKSRLLSDRFSAERPKGSFSTLEIQRTEQGDSAMYLCASSSTGGEWYSNQPQHFGDGTRLSIL.

Written as DNA, the CDR3 is TGTGCCAGCAGCCCCGCCGGGGAGCTGTTTTTT. Protein: CASSPAGELFF. The chain carries TRBV28 and TRBJ2-2; no reliable D call. This CDR3 has 11 amino acids. V lost 6 bases and J 6 bases, leaving 5 bases between the germline ends. CDR1 and CDR2 (germline): MDHEN, SYDVKM.

V usage is TRBV2 and J usage is TRBJ1-3; D is undetermined. Germline V lookup: CDR1 SNHLY, CDR2 FYNNEI. Between the trimmed V and J ends, which lost 3 bases and 1 base, there was a span of 7 bases. This CDR3 is built from 14 residues. The DNA of the CDR3 is TGTGCCAGCAGTGATCGCCATTCTGGAAACACCATATATTTT. Its translation: CASSDRHSGNTIYF.

The chain is built from TRBV28 and TRBJ1-5; weak D call: TRBD1 (5 bases). Looked up from germline, CDR1 is MDHEN and CDR2 is SYDVKM. This CDR3 comprises 13 residues. The germline V and J ends were trimmed by 6 bases and 5 bases, with 11 bases remaining between them. The CDR3 sequence: CASRLGVYQPQHF. CDR3 coding DNA: TGTGCCAGCAGACTGGGGGTATATCAGCCCCAGCATTTT.

V gene TRBV10-3 combines with J gene TRBJ2-7; 13 bases agree with TRBD2. J lost 0 bases, V lost 9 bases, and 17 bases had no gene match. Germline CDR1 reads ENHRY; CDR2 reads SYGVKD. This CDR3 region has 19 residues. In DNA form, the CDR3 reads TGTGCCATTTTGTCTGAAGACTACGGGACTAGCGGGGCCTCCTACGAGCAGTACTTC. It codes for CAILSEDYGTSGASYEQYF.

This chain connects TRBV13 to TRBJ1-4; 9 nucleotides align to TRBD1. This CDR3 comprises 16 residues. Trimming cost V 6 bases and J 6 bases; bases outside gene matches: 11. Germline CDR1 PRHDT, CDR2 FYEKMQ (reference sequence). CDR3 amino acids: CASSITSRTGDEKLFF. Here the CDR3 DNA reads TGTGCCAGCAGTATCACCAGCAGGACAGGGGATGAAAAACTGTTTTTT.

The chain is built from TRBV18 and TRBJ2-7; no clear D gene. The V end lost 3 bases, the J end lost 3 bases, and 12 bases lay between the germline ends. The CDR3 extends over 14 amino acids. The germline CDR1 and CDR2 sequences are KGHSH and LQKENI. CDR3 protein: CASSPNSRFYEQYF. CDR3 bases: TGTGCCAGCTCACCGAATAGCCGATTCTACGAGCAGTACTTC.

The genes are TRBV19 and TRBJ1-4; the D gene is possibly TRBD1 (5 bases). Germline values: CDR1 LNHDA, CDR2 SQIVND (reference sequence). Trimming took off 2 bases at V and 0 bases at J, with 10 bases between the two ends. This CDR3 is 16 amino acids long. CDR3 bases: TGTGCCAGTAGTATATACGGCAGGGCAACTAATGAAAAACTGTTTTTT. Its protein product is CASSIYGRATNEKLFF.

The chain employs TRBV9 and TRBJ2-1; unclear D gene. This CDR3 is built from 15 residues. Germline V CDR1 and CDR2: SGDLS, YYNGEE. The V end was cut by 0 bases, the J end by 0 bases, with 7 bases between. The CDR3 reads CASSVASSSYNEQFF. CDR3 in DNA: TGTGCCAGCAGCGTAGCTTCAAGCTCCTACAATGAGCAGTTCTTC. Full variable domain (outside the CDR3, taken from reference TRBV9 and TRBJ2-1): DSGVTQTPKHLITATGQRVTLRCSPRSGDLSVYWYQQSLDQGLQFLIQYYNGEERAKGNILERFSAQQFPDLHSELNLSSLELGDSALYFCASSVASSSYNEQFFGPGTRLTVL.

The rearrangement links TRBV7-9 to TRBJ2-7, with D tentatively TRBD2 (6 bases). The V gene's germline CDR1 is SEHNR and CDR2 FQNEAQ (reference sequence). The ends were cut back, 5 bases at V and 1 base at J, with 12 bases in the middle. The CDR3 is 14 residues long. The DNA of the CDR3 is TGTGCCAGCAGCATCGGGGGAGGTTCCTACGAGCAGTACTTC. Translating gives CASSIGGGSYEQYF.

This clone was counted once. This chain connects TRBV6-1 to TRBJ2-5; possibly TRBD1 for D (5 bases). CDR3 size: 13 residues. Deletions cut 5 bases from V and 5 bases from J, with 12 bases between. The germline gives CDR1 MNHNS, CDR2 SASEGT. CDR3 region: CASSRQSSETQYF. The CDR3 region has the DNA TGTGCCAGCAGTAGACAGAGCTCGGAGACCCAGTACTTC.

The V call is TRBV27, the J call TRBJ1-1; TRBD1 is a possible D gene (5 bases). Deletions cut 5 bases from V and 2 bases from J, with 15 bases between. CDR1 is MNHEY, CDR2 SMNVEV, per germline (reference sequence). This CDR3 is built from 15 residues. The CDR3 DNA sequence: TGTGCCAGCAGTCTCCTTGGGGCCGATAACACTGAAGCTTTCTTT. The encoded protein is CASSLLGADNTEAFF.

CDR3 protein: CASSSTATGANEQFF. DNA for the CDR3: TGTGCCAGCAGTTCTACCGCGACAGGGGCCAATGAGCAGTTCTTC. J is TRBJ2-1 and V is TRBV5-4, with TRBD1 matching over 8 bases. The CDR3 sequence is 15 residues long. The germline V gene encodes CDR1 SGHNT and CDR2 YYREEE (reference sequence). Trimming took 5 bases from V and 6 from J; bases not matched to a gene: 10. The full variable domain, rest sourced from reference TRBV5-4 and TRBJ2-1, is ETGVTQSPTHLIKTRGQQVTLRCSSQSGHNTVSWYQQALGQGPQFIFQYYREEENGRGNFPPRFSGLQFPNYSSELNVNALELDDSALYLCASSSTATGANEQFFGPGTRLTVL.

This sequence joins TRBV29-1 and TRBJ2-7; no reliable D call. The CDR3 has 14 residues. Deletions cut 7 bases from V and 0 bases from J, with 16 bases between. The germline V gene encodes CDR1 SQVTM and CDR2 ANQGSEA. The CDR3 protein is CSASDSLSSYEQYF. CDR3 bases: TGCAGCGCTAGTGACTCCTTGTCCTCCTACGAGCAGTACTTC.